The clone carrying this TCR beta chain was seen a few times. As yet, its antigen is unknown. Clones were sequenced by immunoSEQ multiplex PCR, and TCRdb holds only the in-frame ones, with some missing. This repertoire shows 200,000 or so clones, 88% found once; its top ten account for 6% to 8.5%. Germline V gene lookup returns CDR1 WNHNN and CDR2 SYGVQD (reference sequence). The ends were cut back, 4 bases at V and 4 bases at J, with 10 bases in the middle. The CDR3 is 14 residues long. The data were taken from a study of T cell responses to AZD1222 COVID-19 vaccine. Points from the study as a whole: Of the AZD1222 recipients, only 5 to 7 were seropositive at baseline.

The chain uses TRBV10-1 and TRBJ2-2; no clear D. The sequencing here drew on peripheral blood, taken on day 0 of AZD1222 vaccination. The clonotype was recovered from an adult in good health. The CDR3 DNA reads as TGCGCCAGCAGTGTGGGGTTGTCCACCGGGGAGCTGTTTTTT. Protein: CASSVGLSTGELFF.